This T cell receptor (beta chain) is from a study of blood T cell repertoires in COVID-19. Study information: Samples of COVID-19 (acute and convalescent) were obtained from the United States, Italy and Spain.

The trim removed 4 bases at V and 0 bases at J, leaving 23 bases unmatched. Germline V CDR1 and CDR2: GTSNPN, SVGIG (reference sequence). The CDR3 has 21 residues. Assay: immunoSEQ multiplex PCR; the TCRdb copy retains only in-frame clones and omits some. The sample lists approximately 120,000 clones, about 85% occurring once. The chain recombines TRBV30 with TRBJ1-1; the match to TRBD1 covers 10 bases. The specimen sequenced was peripheral blood. The sequence was obtained from an elderly man with active or convalescent COVID-19. In DNA form, the CDR3 reads TGTGCCTGGATTCAAAGGTGGGGGACAGGGGCCCGGAGGTGGCTGAACACTGAAGCTTTCTTT. Amino acid sequence: CAWIQRWGTGARRWLNTEAFF.